This T cell receptor beta chain was captured in a study of blood T cells in healthy people across ages. Combining a sample-barcoded 5' primer with a J-beta primer mix, a second PCR ran for roughly 7 to 12 cycles. Each cDNA molecule carried a tag from a template-switch adaptor that contained 12 random nucleotides. Each CDR3 protein is one row after TCRdb ran MiXCR on the 5' RACE reads. The data contain hundreds of thousands of distinct CDR3 sequences, 25% of them singletons. The CDR3 totals 13 residues. Germline V gene lookup returns CDR1 SGHTA and CDR2 FQGNSA. Trimming at V came to 5 bases and at J to 5 bases, leaving 3 bases not matched to a gene. These data are also associated with another study on T cells of mothers and their children.

V is TRBV7-2 and J is TRBJ1-5; 7 nucleotides agree with TRBD1. The sample consisted of blood. This receptor was obtained from a boy younger than 18 in good health. As DNA, the CDR3 is TGTGCCAGCAGCGACAGGGTGGATCAGCCCCAGCATTTT. Translation gives CASSDRVDQPQHF.